The source of this TCR beta chain is a study of cytomegalovirus exposure and HLA in healthy donors. Study context: Researchers found that roughly 80% of 398 genotyped donors fell within the Caucasian-associated ancestry cluster.

Germline CDR1 is LNHNV and CDR2 is YYDKDF (reference sequence). This CDR3 is 14 amino acids long. V lost 6 bases and J lost 3, with 12 bases in between. The PCR was carried out with 60 Vbeta primers and 13 Jbeta primers. Profiling relied on immunoSEQ multiplex PCR, and the TCRdb table lists in-frame clones only, not all of them. This sample has about 110,000 clones, with approximately 82% found just once. The chain links TRBV15 to TRBJ1-5; D ambiguous. The material sequenced was PBMCs. The receptor was isolated from a man in his thirties or forties in good health and CMV-seropositive. CDR3 loop: CATSTEDLNQPQHF. The DNA of the CDR3 is TGTGCCACCAGTACGGAGGACCTCAATCAGCCCCAGCATTTT. The whole variable domain, filled in from reference TRBV15 and TRBJ1-5, reads DAMVIQNPRYQVTQFGKPVTLSCSQTLNHNVMYWYQQKSSQAPKLLFHYYDKDFNNEADTPDNFQSRRPNTSFCFLDIRSPGLGDTAMYLCATSTEDLNQPQHFGDGTRLSIL.